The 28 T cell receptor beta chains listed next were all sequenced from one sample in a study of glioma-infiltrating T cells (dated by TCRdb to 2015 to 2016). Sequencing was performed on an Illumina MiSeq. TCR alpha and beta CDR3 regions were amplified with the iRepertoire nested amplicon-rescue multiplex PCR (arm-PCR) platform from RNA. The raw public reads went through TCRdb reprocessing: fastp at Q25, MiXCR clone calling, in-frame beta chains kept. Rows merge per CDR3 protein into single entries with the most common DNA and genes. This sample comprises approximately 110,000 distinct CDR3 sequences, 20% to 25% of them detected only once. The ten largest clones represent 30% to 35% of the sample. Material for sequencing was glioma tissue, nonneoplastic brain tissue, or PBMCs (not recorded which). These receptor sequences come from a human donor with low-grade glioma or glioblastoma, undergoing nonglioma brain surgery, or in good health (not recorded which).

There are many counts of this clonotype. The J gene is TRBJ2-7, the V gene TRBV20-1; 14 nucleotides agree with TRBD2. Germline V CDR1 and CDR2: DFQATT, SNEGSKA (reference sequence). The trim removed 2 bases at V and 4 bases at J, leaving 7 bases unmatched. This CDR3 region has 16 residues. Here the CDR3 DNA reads TGCAGTGCTAGACCCGGGACTAGCGGGAGCCGGTACGAGCAGTACTTC. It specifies CSARPGTSGSRYEQYF.

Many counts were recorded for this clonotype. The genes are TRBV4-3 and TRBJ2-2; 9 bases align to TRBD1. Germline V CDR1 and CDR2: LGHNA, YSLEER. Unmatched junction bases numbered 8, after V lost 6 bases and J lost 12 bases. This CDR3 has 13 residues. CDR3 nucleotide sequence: TGCGCCAGCAGGGGGGACAGGGCAGTGAAGCTGTTTTTT. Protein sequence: CASRGDRAVKLFF.

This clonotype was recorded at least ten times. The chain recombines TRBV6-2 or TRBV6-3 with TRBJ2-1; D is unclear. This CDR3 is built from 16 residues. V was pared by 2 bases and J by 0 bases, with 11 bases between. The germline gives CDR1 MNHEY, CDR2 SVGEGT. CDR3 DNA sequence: TGTGCCAGCAGTTACCCCCGCGGCTCCTCCTACAATGAGCAGTTCTTC. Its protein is CASSYPRGSSYNEQFF.

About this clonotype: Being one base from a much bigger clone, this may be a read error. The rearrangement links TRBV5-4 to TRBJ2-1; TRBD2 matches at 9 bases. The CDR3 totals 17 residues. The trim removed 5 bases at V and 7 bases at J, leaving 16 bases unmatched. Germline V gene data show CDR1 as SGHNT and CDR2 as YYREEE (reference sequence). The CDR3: CASRVGTSRGAGNEQFF. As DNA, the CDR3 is TGTGCCAGCAGAGTTGGGACTAGCAGGGGGGCGGGGAATGAGCAGTTCTTC.

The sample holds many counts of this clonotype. The CDR3 loop reads CSAEALAGADTQYF. The CDR3 coding sequence is TGCAGCGCCGAGGCACTAGCGGGAGCAGATACGCAGTATTTT. V is TRBV29-1 and J is TRBJ2-3; 11 nucleotides line up with TRBD2. V was pared by 7 bases and J by 4 bases, with 7 bases of the junction left unmatched. The germline gives CDR1 SQVTM, CDR2 ANQGSEA. This CDR3 region has 14 residues.

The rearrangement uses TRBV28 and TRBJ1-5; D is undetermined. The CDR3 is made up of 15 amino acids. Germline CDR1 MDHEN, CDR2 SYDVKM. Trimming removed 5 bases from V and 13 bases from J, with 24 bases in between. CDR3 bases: TGTGCCAGCAGTATTGTCCAGTTTAGCAATCAGCTACAGCATTTT. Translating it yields CASSIVQFSNQLQHF.

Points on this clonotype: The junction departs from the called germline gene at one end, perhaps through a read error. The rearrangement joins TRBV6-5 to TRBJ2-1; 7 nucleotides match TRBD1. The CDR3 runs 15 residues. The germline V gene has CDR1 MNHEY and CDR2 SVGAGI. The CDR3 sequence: CAGRSPGTAYNEQFF. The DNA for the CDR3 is TGTGCCGGCAGATCCCCCGGGACAGCCTACAATGAGCAGTTCTTC.

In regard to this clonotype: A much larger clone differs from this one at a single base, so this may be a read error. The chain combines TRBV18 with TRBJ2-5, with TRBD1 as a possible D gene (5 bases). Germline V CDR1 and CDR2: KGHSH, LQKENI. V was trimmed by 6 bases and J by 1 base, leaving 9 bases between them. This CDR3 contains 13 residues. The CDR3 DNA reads TGTGCCAGCTCGCGACAGTCCCAAGAGACCCAGTACTTC. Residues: CASSRQSQETQYF.

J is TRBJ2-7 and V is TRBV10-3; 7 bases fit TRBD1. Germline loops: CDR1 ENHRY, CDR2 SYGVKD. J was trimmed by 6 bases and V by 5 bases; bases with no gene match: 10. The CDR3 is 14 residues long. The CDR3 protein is CAISTETGHSEQYF. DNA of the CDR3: TGTGCCATCAGTACCGAGACAGGGCACAGCGAGCAGTACTTC.

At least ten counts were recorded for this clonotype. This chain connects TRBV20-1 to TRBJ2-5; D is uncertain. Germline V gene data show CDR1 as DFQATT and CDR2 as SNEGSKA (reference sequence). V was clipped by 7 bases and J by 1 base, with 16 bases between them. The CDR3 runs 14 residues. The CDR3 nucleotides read TGCAGTGTTCCGGGCAGGCCCCTCCAAGAGACCCAGTACTTC. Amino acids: CSVPGRPLQETQYF.

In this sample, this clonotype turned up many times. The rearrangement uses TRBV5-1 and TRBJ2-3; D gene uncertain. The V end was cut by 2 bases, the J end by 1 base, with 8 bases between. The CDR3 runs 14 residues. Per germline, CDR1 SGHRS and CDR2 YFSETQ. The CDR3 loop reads CASSLSPGTDTQYF. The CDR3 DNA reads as TGCGCCAGCAGCTTAAGTCCGGGCACAGATACGCAGTATTTT. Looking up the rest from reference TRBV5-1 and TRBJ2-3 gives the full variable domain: KAGVTQTPRYLIKTRGQQVTLSCSPISGHRSVSWYQQTPGQGLQFLFEYFSETQRNKGNFPGRFSGRQFSNSRSEMNVSTLELGDSALYLCASSLSPGTDTQYFGPGTRLTVL.

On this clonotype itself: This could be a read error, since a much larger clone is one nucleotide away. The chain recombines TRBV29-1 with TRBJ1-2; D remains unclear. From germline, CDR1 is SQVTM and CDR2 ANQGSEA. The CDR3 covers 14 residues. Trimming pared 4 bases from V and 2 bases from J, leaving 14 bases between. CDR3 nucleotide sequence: TGCAGCGTTGCCGGGATAGGAGGCAACTATGGCTACACCTTC. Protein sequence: CSVAGIGGNYGYTF. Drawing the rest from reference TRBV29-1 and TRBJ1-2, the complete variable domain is SAVISQKPSRDICQRGTSLTIQCQVDSQVTMMFWYRQQPGQSLTLIATANQGSEATYESGFVIDKFPISRPNLTFSTLTVSNMSPEDSSIYLCSVAGIGGNYGYTFGSGTRLTVV.

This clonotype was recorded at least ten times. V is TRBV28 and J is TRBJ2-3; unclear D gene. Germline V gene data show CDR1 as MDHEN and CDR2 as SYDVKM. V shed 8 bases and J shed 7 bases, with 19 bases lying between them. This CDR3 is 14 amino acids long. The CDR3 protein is CASRKGGPGHTQYF. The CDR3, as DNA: TGTGCCAGCCGAAAAGGCGGCCCCGGCCATACGCAGTATTTT.

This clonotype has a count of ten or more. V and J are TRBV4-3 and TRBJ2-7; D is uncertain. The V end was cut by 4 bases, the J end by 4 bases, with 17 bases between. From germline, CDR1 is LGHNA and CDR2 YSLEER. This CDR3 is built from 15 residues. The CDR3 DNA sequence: TGCGCCAGCAGCCCGTACCGTAGCTTAGAATACGAGCAGTACTTC. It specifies CASSPYRSLEYEQYF.

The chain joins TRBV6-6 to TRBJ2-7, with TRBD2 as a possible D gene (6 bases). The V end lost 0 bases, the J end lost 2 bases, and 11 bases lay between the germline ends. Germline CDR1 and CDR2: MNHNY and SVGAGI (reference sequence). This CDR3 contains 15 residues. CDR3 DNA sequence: TGTGCCAGCAGTTACTCAGAAGGAGGGACCTACGAGCAGTACTTC. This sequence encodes CASSYSEGGTYEQYF.

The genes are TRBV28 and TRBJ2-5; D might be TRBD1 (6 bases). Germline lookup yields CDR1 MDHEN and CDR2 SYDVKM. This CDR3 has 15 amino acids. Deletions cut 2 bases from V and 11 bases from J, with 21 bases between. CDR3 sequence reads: CASSLIGTREERQYF. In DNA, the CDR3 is TGTGCCAGCAGTTTAATTGGGACAAGGGAAGAGAGGCAGTACTTC.

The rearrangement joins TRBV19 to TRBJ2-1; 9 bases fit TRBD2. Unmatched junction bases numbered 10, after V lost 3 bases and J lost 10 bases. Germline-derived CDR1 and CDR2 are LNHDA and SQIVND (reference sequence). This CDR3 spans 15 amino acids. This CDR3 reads CASSIGVAGVGEQFF. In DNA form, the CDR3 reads TGTGCCAGTAGTATCGGAGTAGCGGGAGTCGGGGAGCAGTTCTTC.

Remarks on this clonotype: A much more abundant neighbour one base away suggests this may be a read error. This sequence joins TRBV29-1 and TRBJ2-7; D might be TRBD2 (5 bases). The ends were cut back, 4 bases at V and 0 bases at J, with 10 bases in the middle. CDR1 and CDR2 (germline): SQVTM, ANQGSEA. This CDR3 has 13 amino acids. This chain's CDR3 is CSVAREVSYEQYF. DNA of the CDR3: TGCAGCGTTGCGAGGGAAGTCTCCTACGAGCAGTACTTC.

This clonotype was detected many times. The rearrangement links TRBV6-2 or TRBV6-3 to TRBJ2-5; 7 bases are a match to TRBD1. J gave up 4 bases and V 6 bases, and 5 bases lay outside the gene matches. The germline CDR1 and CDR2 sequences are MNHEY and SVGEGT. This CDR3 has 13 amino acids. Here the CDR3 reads CASRSQGRETQYF. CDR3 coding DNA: TGTGCCAGCAGATCACAGGGGAGAGAGACCCAGTACTTC.

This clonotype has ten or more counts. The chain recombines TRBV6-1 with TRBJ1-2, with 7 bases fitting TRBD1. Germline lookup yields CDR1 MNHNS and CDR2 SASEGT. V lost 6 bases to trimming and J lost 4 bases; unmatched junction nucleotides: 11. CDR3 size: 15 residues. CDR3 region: CASRLSQGVPYGYTF. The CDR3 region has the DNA TGTGCCAGCAGATTAAGCCAGGGGGTCCCCTATGGCTACACCTTC.

CDR3 sequence reads: CASVTGAYSNQPQHF. The CDR3 bases are TGTGCCAGCGTGACAGGGGCTTATAGCAATCAGCCCCAGCATTTT. The genes are TRBV19 and TRBJ1-5; 8 bases line up with TRBD1. V gave up 9 bases and J gave up 0 bases; unmatched junction bases: 7. The CDR3 contains 15 residues. The germline V gene encodes CDR1 LNHDA and CDR2 SQIVND (reference sequence). Supplemented by reference TRBV19 and TRBJ1-5, the full variable domain reads DGGITQSPKYLFRKEGQNVTLSCEQNLNHDAMYWYRQDPGQGLRLIYYSQIVNDFQKGDIAEGYSVSREKKESFPLTVTSAQKNPTAFYLCASVTGAYSNQPQHFGDGTRLSIL.

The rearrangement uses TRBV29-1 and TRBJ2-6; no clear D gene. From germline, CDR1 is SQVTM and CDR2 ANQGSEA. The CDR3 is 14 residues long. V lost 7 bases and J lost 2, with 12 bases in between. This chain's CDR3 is CSAVERAGANVLTF. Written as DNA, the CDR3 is TGCAGCGCCGTGGAAAGGGCTGGGGCCAACGTCCTGACTTTC.

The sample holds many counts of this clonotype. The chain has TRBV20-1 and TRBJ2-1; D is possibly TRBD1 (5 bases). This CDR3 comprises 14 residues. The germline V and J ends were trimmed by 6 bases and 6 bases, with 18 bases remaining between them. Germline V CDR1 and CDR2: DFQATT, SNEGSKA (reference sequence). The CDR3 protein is CSAEKSLGVNEQFF. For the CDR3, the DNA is TGCAGTGCAGAAAAGAGTCTAGGGGTCAATGAGCAGTTCTTC.

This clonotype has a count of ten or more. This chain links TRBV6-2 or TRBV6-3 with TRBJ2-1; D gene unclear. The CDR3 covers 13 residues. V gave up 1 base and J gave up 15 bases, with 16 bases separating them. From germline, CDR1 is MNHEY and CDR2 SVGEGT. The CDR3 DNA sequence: TGTGCCAGCAGTTACTTAAGACCCGATTTGCCGTTCTTC. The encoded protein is CASSYLRPDLPFF.

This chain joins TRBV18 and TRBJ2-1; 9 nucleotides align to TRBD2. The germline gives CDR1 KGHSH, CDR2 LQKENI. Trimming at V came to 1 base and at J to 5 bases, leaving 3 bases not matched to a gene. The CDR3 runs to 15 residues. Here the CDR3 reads CASSPLAGVDNEQFF. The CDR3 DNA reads TGTGCCAGCTCACCACTAGCGGGAGTCGACAATGAGCAGTTCTTC. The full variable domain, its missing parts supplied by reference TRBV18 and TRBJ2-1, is NAGVMQNPRHLVRRRGQEARLRCSPMKGHSHVYWYRQLPEEGLKFMVYLQKENIIDESGMPKERFSAEFPKEGPSILRIQQVVRGDSAAYFCASSPLAGVDNEQFFGPGTRLTVL.

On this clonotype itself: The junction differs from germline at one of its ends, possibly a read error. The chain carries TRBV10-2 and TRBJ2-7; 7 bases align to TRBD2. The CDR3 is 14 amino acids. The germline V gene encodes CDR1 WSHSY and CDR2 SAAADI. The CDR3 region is CASRLLADSYEKYF. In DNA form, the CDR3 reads TGCGCCAGCAGACTGCTAGCGGACTCCTACGAGAAGTACTTC.

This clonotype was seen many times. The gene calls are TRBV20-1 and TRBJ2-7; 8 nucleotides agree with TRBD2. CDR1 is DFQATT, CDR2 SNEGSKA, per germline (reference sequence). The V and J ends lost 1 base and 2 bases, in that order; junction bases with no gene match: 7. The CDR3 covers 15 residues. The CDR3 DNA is TGCAGTGCTAGAGGGCAGCGGGGGACTCCCTACGAGCAGTACTTC. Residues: CSARGQRGTPYEQYF.

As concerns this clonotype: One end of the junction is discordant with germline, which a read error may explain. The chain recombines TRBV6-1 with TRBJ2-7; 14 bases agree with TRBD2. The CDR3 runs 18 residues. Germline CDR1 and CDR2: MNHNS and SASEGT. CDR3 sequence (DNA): TGTGCCAGCAGCTCGACTAGCGGGAGGGCCCTTAGGTACTACGAGAAGTACTTC. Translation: CASSSTSGRALRYYEKYF.